These 6 T cell receptor beta chains came from one sample sequenced in a study of post-analysis software for immune sequencing data. Notes on the study in general: TRBV5-6, TRBV5-1 and TRBV20-1 were among a few TRBV segments more frequent in patients than controls.

Which antigens these TCRs recognize remains unknown. Unique molecular identifiers were present in the TCR beta cDNA libraries. MiXCR, run by TCRdb on the PCR reads, gives a single entry per CDR3 protein. Here the sample spans roughly 870,000 distinct CDR3 sequences, approximately 53% being singletons. The sequencing input was blood. Every receptor here comes from a girl under 18 with multiple sclerosis.

This clonotype has more than one count but fewer than ten. The chain has TRBV29-1 and TRBJ2-1; TRBD1 aligns across 9 bases. The CDR3 runs 14 residues. With V trimmed by 5 bases and J by 7 bases, 9 bases remained unmatched. Germline V CDR1 and CDR2: SQVTM, ANQGSEA. CDR3 in amino acids: CSVRPGQGLNEQFF. CDR3 in DNA: TGCAGCGTTCGACCGGGACAGGGTTTGAATGAGCAGTTCTTC.

V gene TRBV29-1 combines with J gene TRBJ1-2; D unclear. The CDR3 loop spans 13 amino acids. V dropped 3 bases and J dropped 0 bases, with 8 bases sitting between them. Germline CDR1 SQVTM, CDR2 ANQGSEA. This CDR3 is CSVEAPTNYGYTF. CDR3 in DNA: TGCAGCGTTGAGGCACCCACTAACTATGGCTACACCTTC.

This clonotype was counted once. J is TRBJ2-3 and V is TRBV20-1; 7 bases match TRBD2. The V gene end was trimmed by 0 bases and the J gene end by 0 bases; junction bases not matched to a gene: 6. This CDR3 has 16 residues. The germline V gene has CDR1 DFQATT and CDR2 SNEGSKA (reference sequence). For the CDR3, the DNA is TGCAGTGCTAGAGATCCGTGGGAGGGAAGCACAGATACGCAGTATTTT. Translating it yields CSARDPWEGSTDTQYF.

The V call is TRBV5-6, the J call TRBJ2-5; TRBD2 agrees at 10 bases. With V trimmed by 1 base and J by 8 bases, 8 bases remained unmatched. Looked up from germline, CDR1 is SGHDT and CDR2 is YYEEEE. This CDR3 region has 15 residues. The CDR3 region has the DNA TGTGCCAGCAGCTTGCGCAGCGGGAGGGCCGGAACCCAGTACTTC. This gives the protein CASSLRSGRAGTQYF.

The chain employs TRBV11-2 and TRBJ2-7; D might be TRBD1 or TRBD2, each matching 6 bases. Trimming cost V 5 bases and J 3 bases, with 11 bases left between them. CDR3 length: 13 residues. Germline V lookup: CDR1 SGHAT, CDR2 FQNNGV. The CDR3 nucleotides are TGTGCCAGCAGCGGCGGGACACGCTACGAGCAGTACTTC. This sequence encodes CASSGGTRYEQYF.

This clonotype was recorded at least ten times. The rearrangement links TRBV5-6 to TRBJ2-7; 11 positions match TRBD2. The germline V gene has CDR1 SGHDT and CDR2 YYEEEE. The CDR3 consists of 15 residues. The V and J ends lost 4 bases and 1 base, in that order; junction bases with no gene match: 4. CDR3 bases: TGTGCCAGCAGCGTCGGGACTAGCGGATCCTACGAGCAGTACTTC. This gives the protein CASSVGTSGSYEQYF.